Listed here is a single T cell receptor (beta chain). Its target is unknown. The entirety of the isolated RNA underwent reverse transcription, so expressed TCRB transcripts were sequenced. Clones were read by immunoSEQ multiplex PCR, and TCRdb kept only the in-frame ones, dropping some. The data hold 95,000 to 150,000 clones, with about 16% observed a single time. The entry originates in a study of beta chain features in type 1 diabetes. Study findings and constraints: Type 1 diabetes patients had moderately but significantly shorter TCRB CDR3s in all four CD4+ subsets.

CDR1 and CDR2 from the germline V gene are SEHNR and FQNEAQ (reference sequence). There are 16 residues in the CDR3. V shed 0 bases, J shed 4 bases, and the junction held 8 bases outside the gene matches. Every sorted population was more than 98% pure. The genes are TRBV7-9 and TRBJ2-7; 8 bases map to TRBD1. This TCR was sampled from a man aged 25 to 45 with type 1 diabetes. The specimen was central memory CD4+ T cells from blood. The CDR3 sequence: CASSLAGSGGAYEQYF. CDR3 coding DNA: TGTGCCAGCAGCTTAGCGGGGTCAGGGGGCGCGTACGAGCAGTACTTC.